Listed below are T cell receptor beta chains from one sample, sequenced in a study of identical twins. TCRdb independently ran MiXCR on the 5' RACE reads; one entry per CDR3 protein. The repertoire holds about 490,000 distinct CDR3 sequences, 12% to 15% seen once, with 0.44% in the top ten. Separately, the same data were catalogued under a study of yellow fever vaccine responses in identical twins.

Sequenced material: CD4+ T cells sorted from blood. Receptors originate from a woman aged 18-29 years in good health. Each CDR3 is given with its conserved first and last residue. D genes are given only for firm matches. Clone size is given for some rows only: seen once, a few or many times, or a class if the clone is expanded.

D	V	size	J	DNA	CDR3
TRBD2	TRBV6-5	NA	TRBJ2-5	TGTGCCAGCAGTTACATCCCTAGCGGGAGCTCACCAGAGACCCAGTACTTC	CASSYIPSGSSPETQYF
TRBD1	TRBV20-1	NA	TRBJ1-2	TGCAGTGCAATGGACAGGGGCGGACCTAACTATGGCTACACCTTC	CSAMDRGGPNYGYTF
NA	TRBV5-1	NA	TRBJ2-3	TGCGCCAGCAGCTTGGGGCGGTCTAGCACAGATACGCAGTATTTT	CASSLGRSSTDTQYF
NA	TRBV15	few	TRBJ1-1	TGTGCCACCAGCAGAGATAATGGTGGGAACACTGAAGCTTTCTTT	CATSRDNGGNTEAFF
NA	TRBV3-1	NA	TRBJ2-7	TGTGCCAGCAGCCAAAAGGGCGGAGGATACGAGCAGTACTTC	CASSQKGGGYEQYF
TRBD1	TRBV7-9	NA	TRBJ2-1	TGTGCCAGCAGCTTGTCGGGACAGTACAATGAGCAGTTCTTC	CASSLSGQYNEQFF
NA	TRBV7-9	few	TRBJ1-1	TGTGCCAGCAGCCGGACGGGGGCCGACACTGAAGCTTTCTTT	CASSRTGADTEAFF
NA	TRBV5-1	few	TRBJ1-6	TGCGCCAGCAGCTCGCAGGGTCGGGTTAATTCACCCCTCCACTTT	CASSSQGRVNSPLHF
NA	TRBV10-3	NA	TRBJ1-2	TGTGCCATCAGTGAATCCTGGCAGTCCAATAACTATGGCTACACCTTC	CAISESWQSNNYGYTF
NA	TRBV2	NA	TRBJ2-2	TGTGCCAGCGGGGGCGAGAACACCGGGGAGCTGTTTTTT	CASGGENTGELFF
TRBD1	TRBV2	NA	TRBJ2-5	TGTGCCAGCAAAGGGACAGGGGTGAAGACCCAGTACTTC	CASKGTGVKTQYF
NA	TRBV12-3/TRBV12-4	NA	TRBJ1-1	TGTGCCAGCAGCGCCGGGGGGCGGGGCACTGAAGCTTTCTTT	CASSAGGRGTEAFF
TRBD1	TRBV20-1	NA	TRBJ2-4	TGCAGTGCTAGAACAGGGGTCGCCAAAAACATTCAGTACTTC	CSARTGVAKNIQYF
NA	TRBV6-6	few	TRBJ2-1	TGTGCCAGCAGTTACTTTGGTGAGCAGTTCTTC	CASSYFGEQFF
TRBD2	TRBV29-1	few	TRBJ2-1	TGCAGCGCTGTTGACTTTAGCGGGACCTACAATGAGCAGTTCTTC	CSAVDFSGTYNEQFF
NA	TRBV5-1	few	TRBJ1-1	TGCGCCAGCAGCTTGGGACCTCGGGGGATAATCGGGTTGTGGACTGAAGCTTTCTTT	CASSLGPRGIIGLWTEAFF
TRBD1	TRBV11-2	NA	TRBJ2-1	TGTGCCAGCAGCTTAGCCCCGGGACAGGGAGGATTCAATGAGCAGTTCTTC	CASSLAPGQGGFNEQFF
TRBD1	TRBV5-1	few	TRBJ1-1	TGCGCCAGCAGCTTTGGACAGGAGGAAGCTTTCTTT	CASSFGQEEAFF
TRBD2	TRBV29-1	few	TRBJ2-1	TGCAGCGTAGCCGGGACTACGTACAATGAGCAGTTCTTC	CSVAGTTYNEQFF
NA	TRBV6-1	few	TRBJ1-1	TGTGCCAGCATCGGACAGCCCGTATACATGAACACTGAAGCTTTCTTT	CASIGQPVYMNTEAFF
NA	TRBV10-3	many	TRBJ2-2	TGTGCCATCAGTGAGTCTGCCGCGCGCCCCTCGGACACCGGGGAGCTGTTTTTT	CAISESAARPSDTGELFF
NA	TRBV7-9	NA	TRBJ1-4	TGTGCCATCAGCCGGGGGCCCCGGGGCTTCGAGGGTGAAAAACTGTTTTTT	CAISRGPRGFEGEKLFF
NA	TRBV12-3/TRBV12-4	NA	TRBJ1-1	TGTGCCAGCAGCCCCGGGGACTACACTGAAGCTTTCTTT	CASSPGDYTEAFF
TRBD1	TRBV28	few	TRBJ2-7	TGTGCCAGCAGTTTACCCTACAGGGGCTTGTCCTACGAGCAGTACTTC	CASSLPYRGLSYEQYF
TRBD1	TRBV12-3/TRBV12-4	few	TRBJ1-5	TGTGCCAGCAGTCGACAGGGGGCCTTTCAGCCCCAGCATTTT	CASSRQGAFQPQHF
TRBD2	TRBV28	NA	TRBJ2-2	TGTGCCAGCAGTCTTTACCACACGGGGGGGAACACCGGGGAGCTGTTTTTT	CASSLYHTGGNTGELFF
NA	TRBV9	NA	TRBJ1-1	TGTGCCAGCAGCGCGGGGGGGACGGGGAACACTGAAGCTTTCTTT	CASSAGGTGNTEAFF
NA	TRBV2	few	TRBJ1-5	TGTGCCAGCAGTGAAAGAGGGGATACACCCAATCAGCCCCAGCATTTT	CASSERGDTPNQPQHF
NA	TRBV2	few	TRBJ2-3	TGTGCCAGCAGAGCGGTTACTAGCACAGATACGCAGTATTTT	CASRAVTSTDTQYF
NA	TRBV5-1	NA	TRBJ2-5	TGCGCCAGCAGTCGGACAGGGGCGGGAGGAGAGACCCAGTACTTC	CASSRTGAGGETQYF
NA	TRBV6-1	few	TRBJ1-5	TGTGCCAGCAGCCGGCGGTTCCCAATCGTCGGTCAGCCCCAGCATTTT	CASSRRFPIVGQPQHF
NA	TRBV12-3/TRBV12-4	many	TRBJ1-1	TGTGCCAGCAGTTTAGTAAACGGGCTCCTGGGTTTCTTT	CASSLVNGLLGFF
TRBD2	TRBV6-5	NA	TRBJ2-7	TGTGCCAGCAGTTCCCCGGGGGGGGACTCCTACGAGCAGTACTTC	CASSSPGGDSYEQYF
NA	TRBV18	few	TRBJ2-6	TGTGCCAGCTCCACAAACTACGCGGTGGCTGGGGCCAACGTCCTGACTTTC	CASSTNYAVAGANVLTF
NA	TRBV28	many	TRBJ1-1	TGTGCCAGCAGTCCGGGACCGCAGAACACTGAAGCTTTCTTT	CASSPGPQNTEAFF
NA	TRBV19	NA	TRBJ2-7	TGTGCCAGTAGCCGAACGGACGCAACCTACGAGCAGTACTTC	CASSRTDATYEQYF
NA	TRBV29-1	NA	TRBJ2-3	TGCAGCGTTGAGGGGTCAGATACGCAGTATTTT	CSVEGSDTQYF
TRBD2	TRBV12-3/TRBV12-4	few	TRBJ2-1	TGTGCCAGCAGGCCGGGACTAGCGGGAAGCCACAATGAGCAGTTCTTC	CASRPGLAGSHNEQFF
NA	TRBV7-8	NA	TRBJ2-1	TGTGCCAGCAGCTTAATCCCTAGTGGGGGACACAATGAGCAGTTCTTC	CASSLIPSGGHNEQFF
NA	TRBV5-1	NA	TRBJ1-1	TGCGCCAGCAGCGGGGCCCCTGTGGGGTCGGGGTCTGAAGCTTTCTTT	CASSGAPVGSGSEAFF
NA	TRBV7-9	NA	TRBJ1-1	TGTGCCAGCAGCTTAGGGTCAGCCTACATGAACACTGAAGCTTTCTTT	CASSLGSAYMNTEAFF
NA	TRBV9	few	TRBJ2-2	TGTGCCAGCAGCGTAGGAAGGAACACCGGGGAGCTGTTTTTT	CASSVGRNTGELFF
NA	TRBV12-3/TRBV12-4	few	TRBJ2-5	TGTGCCAGCAGACTGAGCGACTGGGAGACCCAGTACTTC	CASRLSDWETQYF
NA	TRBV5-6	NA	TRBJ1-2	TGTGCCAGCAGCTCCGGGACTGTTATCGGCTACACCTTC	CASSSGTVIGYTF
NA	TRBV5-1	NA	TRBJ2-1	TGCGCCAGCAGCTTGACGAGGAGCTCCTACAATGAGCAGTTCTTC	CASSLTRSSYNEQFF
NA	TRBV9	NA	TRBJ2-1	TGTGCCAGCAGCCCGCTCGGGAGAGAGCAGTTCTTC	CASSPLGREQFF
NA	TRBV5-1	few	TRBJ1-2	TGCGCCAGCAGCCCGTGGGGACAATCTAACTATGGCTACACCTTC	CASSPWGQSNYGYTF
NA	TRBV5-1	NA	TRBJ2-3	TGCGCCAGCAGCTTGGGGGGTGCAATGGATACGCAGTATTTT	CASSLGGAMDTQYF
TRBD2	TRBV29-1	few	TRBJ2-1	TGCAGCGTTGCCCTAGCGGCGGTCAAAGAGCAGTTCTTC	CSVALAAVKEQFF
TRBD1	TRBV7-8	NA	TRBJ2-1	TGTGCCAGCAGCTTAGGGACAGGATTTCACAATGAGCAGTTCTTC	CASSLGTGFHNEQFF
NA	TRBV5-1	NA	TRBJ2-7	TGCGCCAGCAGCCCGCCGGGGTCTAGCGAGCAGTACTTC	CASSPPGSSEQYF
NA	TRBV10-3	few	TRBJ1-2	TGTGCCATCAGTGAGGGGATCTCATCGGGCTATGGCTACACCTTC	CAISEGISSGYGYTF